One sample yielded the 29 T cell receptor beta chains listed below, sequenced in a study of shared clonotypes between healthy human individuals (TCRdb year 2020). Library preparation was by the immunoSEQ multiplex PCR assay. In TCRdb, the immuneACCESS table is reduced to in-frame sequences with V and J assigned. These tables do not hold every clone; where another copy was compared, an unresolved V gene accounts for under half, and the others remain unexplained. In all, the sample holds over a million clones, and roughly 96% of those were seen once. Approximately 1% of the sample goes to the ten largest clones. The sample was naive CD4+ T cells sorted from blood. The sample's cell subset or site, from its label and the paper: CD45RA+ positively selected. The receptors originated from a man aged 25 to 40 in good health.

J is TRBJ2-1 and V is TRBV10-3; D gene unclear. CDR1 is ENHRY and CDR2 is SYGVKD in the germline V gene. V dropped 6 bases and J dropped 5 bases, with 20 bases sitting between them. The CDR3 contains 16 residues. The CDR3 DNA reads TGTGCCATCAGCCCCGGCGATAGGACCATGGACAATGAGCAGTTCTTC. Translating gives CAISPGDRTMDNEQFF.

This chain joins TRBV7-2 and TRBJ1-2; D unclear. Germline CDR1 and CDR2: SGHTA and FQGNSA. The CDR3 sequence is 13 residues long. V gave up 5 bases and J gave up 3 bases, with 10 bases separating them. The CDR3 reads CASSHLADYGYTF. The CDR3, as DNA: TGTGCCAGCAGCCACCTAGCTGACTATGGCTACACCTTC.

Details on this clone: The sample contains more than one DNA sequence encoding this CDR3. The V call is TRBV9, the J call TRBJ1-3; D gene ambiguous. There are 14 residues in the CDR3. Looked up from germline, CDR1 is SGDLS and CDR2 is YYNGEE. Between the trimmed V and J ends, which lost 2 bases and 1 base, there was a span of 7 bases. CDR3: CASSVSGSGNTIYF. CDR3 nucleotide sequence: TGTGCCAGCAGCGTTTCCGGGTCTGGAAACACCATATATTTT.

CDR3 DNA sequence: TGCGCCAGCAGCGCGGGGGCTAGCGGGAGTTTCGATGAGCAGTTCTTC. This encodes CASSAGASGSFDEQFF. The chain employs TRBV5-1 and TRBJ2-1; 10 positions agree with TRBD2. This CDR3 is 16 amino acids long. The germline V gene encodes CDR1 SGHRS and CDR2 YFSETQ. Trimming removed 4 bases from V and 8 bases from J; junction bases left unmatched: 12. The entire variable domain, with the rest obtained from reference TRBV5-1 and TRBJ2-1, is as follows: KAGVTQTPRYLIKTRGQQVTLSCSPISGHRSVSWYQQTPGQGLQFLFEYFSETQRNKGNFPGRFSGRQFSNSRSEMNVSTLELGDSALYLCASSAGASGSFDEQFFGPGTRLTVL.

The V call is TRBV2, the J call TRBJ2-7; D gene ambiguous. Between the trimmed V and J ends, which lost 10 bases and 0 bases, there was a span of 10 bases. Germline assignment: CDR1 SNHLY and CDR2 FYNNEI. The CDR3 has 12 residues. DNA for the CDR3: TGTGCCACCCGGGCCGACTCCTACGAGCAGTACTTC. Protein product: CATRADSYEQYF.

The chain recombines TRBV7-9 with TRBJ2-1; 8 bases line up with TRBD2. The length of the CDR3 is 15 residues. After removal of 4 bases from V and 4 bases from J, the junction contained 6 bases not matched to a gene. Germline CDR1 is SEHNR and CDR2 is FQNEAQ (reference sequence). CDR3 sequence reads: CASSSGLVVYNEQFF. The CDR3 nucleotides read TGTGCCAGCAGCTCGGGACTAGTCGTTTACAATGAGCAGTTCTTC. Complete variable domain (other parts from reference TRBV7-9 and TRBJ2-1): DTGVSQNPRHKITKRGQNVTFRCDPISEHNRLYWYRQTLGQGPEFLTYFQNEAQLEKSRLLSDRFSAERPKGSFSTLEIQRTEQGDSAMYLCASSSGLVVYNEQFFGPGTRLTVL.

The chain uses TRBV6-6 and TRBJ2-5, with D uncertain. The length of the CDR3 is 12 residues. V was shortened by 5 bases and J by 4 bases, with 8 bases between the two germline ends. The germline CDR1 and CDR2 sequences are MNHNY and SVGAGI (reference sequence). The chain's CDR3 is CASSQVGETQYF. The CDR3, as DNA: TGTGCCAGCAGTCAGGTGGGAGAGACCCAGTACTTC.

This clone appeared a single time. This rearrangement joins TRBV6-5 to TRBJ2-1; 11 positions agree with TRBD2. Germline V gives CDR1 MNHEY, CDR2 SVGAGI. With 4 bases clipped from V and 3 bases from J, the junction kept 5 bases outside the gene matches. The CDR3 totals 16 residues. CDR3 residues: CASSSQTSGDYNEQFF. The CDR3 DNA follows: TGTGCCAGCAGTTCACAGACTAGCGGGGACTACAATGAGCAGTTCTTC.

The chain employs TRBV6-5 and TRBJ2-1; 8 bases agree with TRBD2. In germline, CDR1 is MNHEY, CDR2 SVGAGI. J was trimmed by 9 bases and V by 0 bases; bases with no gene match: 7. The CDR3 covers 15 residues. The CDR3 DNA follows: TGTGCCAGCAGTTACTCTGGCGGGAGGTTCGGTGAGCAGTTCTTC. This translates into CASSYSGGRFGEQFF.

This clone is a singleton in its sample. The J gene is TRBJ2-5, the V gene TRBV5-1; TRBD1 might be the D (6 bases). V was shortened by 3 bases and J by 2 bases, with 14 bases between the two germline ends. Germline values: CDR1 SGHRS, CDR2 YFSETQ. The CDR3 has 15 amino acids. Written as DNA, the CDR3 is TGCGCCAGCAGCTCCAACTTGGGGGCACAAGAGACCCAGTACTTC. It specifies CASSSNLGAQETQYF. Combining the CDR3 with reference TRBV5-1 and TRBJ2-5 gives the whole variable domain KAGVTQTPRYLIKTRGQQVTLSCSPISGHRSVSWYQQTPGQGLQFLFEYFSETQRNKGNFPGRFSGRQFSNSRSEMNVSTLELGDSALYLCASSSNLGAQETQYFGPGTRLLVL.

The chain recombines TRBV21-1 with TRBJ2-2. TRBV21-1 counts as a pseudogene. The CDR3 spans 12 residues. For the CDR3, the DNA is TGTGCCAGCAGCAAAGGGGGCGGGGAGCTGTTTTTT. It is translated as CASSKGGGELFF.

This clone has only one observation. V usage is TRBV10-3 and J usage is TRBJ2-1, with 12 nucleotides matching TRBD1. Losses at the gene ends were 6 bases for V and 4 bases for J; bases not matched to a gene: 16. The CDR3 sequence is 19 residues long. From germline, CDR1 is ENHRY and CDR2 SYGVKD. The CDR3 DNA sequence: TGTGCCATCAGGGAAGATCCGGGACAGGGGGCCTACCTTTACAATGAGCAGTTCTTC. It specifies CAIREDPGQGAYLYNEQFF.

The J gene is TRBJ1-1, the V gene TRBV5-4, with TRBD1 matching 8 bases. Trimming took 6 bases from V and 1 from J; bases not matched to a gene: 5. The CDR3 consists of 14 residues. The germline V gene has CDR1 SGHNT and CDR2 YYREEE (reference sequence). The CDR3 DNA reads TGTGCCAGCAACCAGGACAGGGCGAACACTGAAGCTTTCTTT. This encodes CASNQDRANTEAFF.

The rearrangement joins TRBV7-2 to TRBJ2-4; D possibly corresponds to TRBD1 (5 bases). The V gene's germline CDR1 is SGHTA and CDR2 FQGNSA. The CDR3 loop spans 16 amino acids. V lost 5 bases to trimming and J lost 1 base, with 15 bases between them. The CDR3 DNA reads TGTGCCAGCAGCAAAAGAGCTTCAGGGGCCAAAAACATTCAGTACTTC. This gives the protein CASSKRASGAKNIQYF.

The V and J genes are TRBV11-2 and TRBJ2-5, with D perhaps matching TRBD2 (7 bases). With 5 bases removed from V and 7 bases from J, the gap between germline ends came to 11 bases. Germline loops: CDR1 SGHAT, CDR2 FQNNGV. This CDR3 comprises 12 residues. The CDR3 DNA follows: TGTGCCAGCAGCCCCGCGGGGGCGACCCAGTACTTC. Amino acid sequence: CASSPAGATQYF. Full variable domain (outside the CDR3, taken from reference TRBV11-2 and TRBJ2-5): EAGVAQSPRYKIIEKRQSVAFWCNPISGHATLYWYQQILGQGPKLLIQFQNNGVVDDSQLPKDRFSAERLKGVDSTLKIQPAKLEDSAVYLCASSPAGATQYFGPGTRLLVL.

The CDR3 here is CASSDLRGRGSYEQYF. CDR3 DNA sequence: TGTGCCAGCAGTGACCTTCGCGGCAGGGGATCCTACGAGCAGTACTTC. The V and J genes are TRBV6-1 and TRBJ2-7, with D perhaps matching TRBD1 (6 bases). The CDR3 totals 16 residues. Trimming removed 3 bases from V and 1 base from J, with 16 bases in between. Germline-derived CDR1 and CDR2 are MNHNS and SASEGT.

The chain combines TRBV5-5 with TRBJ2-2; D is ambiguous. The CDR3 extends over 14 amino acids. V was clipped by 0 bases and J by 0 bases, with 3 bases between them. Germline V gives CDR1 SGHKS, CDR2 YYEKEE (reference sequence). DNA for the CDR3: TGTGCCAGCAGCTTGGGGCCGAACACCGGGGAGCTGTTTTTT. It encodes CASSLGPNTGELFF.

The CDR3 region has the DNA TGTGCTAGTAGTCTGGGGTCGGGGGCCAACGTCCTGACTTTC. Amino acid sequence: CASSLGSGANVLTF. This chain connects TRBV12-5 to TRBJ2-6; the D is unclear. The germline V gene has CDR1 LGHNT and CDR2 FRNRAP. This CDR3 has 14 residues. Trimming stripped 8 bases from V and 4 bases from J, with 12 bases between.

Note on this clone: Other nucleotide sequences from this sample produce the same CDR3. The V call is TRBV29-1, the J call TRBJ2-3; TRBD2 matches 12 bases. From germline, CDR1 is SQVTM and CDR2 ANQGSEA. The CDR3 consists of 15 residues. With V trimmed by 3 bases and J by 0 bases, 1 base remained unmatched. For the CDR3, the DNA is TGCAGCGTTGATGGGACTAGCGGGAGCACAGATACGCAGTATTTT. Its translation: CSVDGTSGSTDTQYF.

The chain recombines TRBV5-1 with TRBJ2-1; TRBD1 aligns across 9 bases. The CDR3 has 13 residues. The V gene's germline CDR1 is SGHRS and CDR2 YFSETQ. V trimming: 2 bases; J trimming: 10 bases; junction bases outside the gene matches: 4. The CDR3: CASSFGQGYEQFF. The CDR3 DNA reads as TGCGCCAGCAGCTTCGGACAGGGGTACGAGCAGTTCTTC.

The chain carries TRBV11-2 and TRBJ1-5, with D unresolved. The CDR3 loop spans 13 amino acids. V was clipped by 5 bases and J by 6 bases, with 11 bases between them. Germline lookup yields CDR1 SGHAT and CDR2 FQNNGV. The CDR3 sequence: CASSLTDGQPQHF. The CDR3 DNA sequence: TGTGCCAGCAGCCTAACTGACGGTCAGCCCCAGCATTTT.

In DNA form, the CDR3 reads TGTGCCAGCTCACCCAACAGTGCCCCGTATGCTTTCTTT. The encoded protein is CASSPNSAPYAFF. The chain uses TRBV18 and TRBJ1-1; D unresolved. Germline V gene data show CDR1 as KGHSH and CDR2 as LQKENI. The V gene lost 3 bases and the J gene lost 11 bases, with 16 bases spanning the gap. The CDR3 spans 13 residues.

The rearrangement links TRBV30 to TRBJ2-1; 8 bases fit TRBD2. This CDR3 contains 18 residues. The ends lost 4 bases at V and 6 bases at J; junction bases unmatched: 20. CDR1 and CDR2 (germline): GTSNPN, SVGIG (reference sequence). The CDR3 DNA is TGTGCCTGGAAACGGAGGGCTAGCGGGTATTTTGTGGTCAATGAGCAGTTCTTC. It specifies CAWKRRASGYFVVNEQFF.

The V call is TRBV4-1, the J call TRBJ2-2; 9 bases fit TRBD2. This CDR3 contains 17 residues. The germline V gene encodes CDR1 MGHRA and CDR2 YSYEKL. The J segment lost 2 bases and the V segment lost 0 bases, leaving 4 bases of the junction unmatched. As DNA, the CDR3 is TGCGCCAGCAGCCAAGATTCTAGCGGGGCCAACACCGGGGAGCTGTTTTTT. This sequence encodes CASSQDSSGANTGELFF.

The rearrangement joins TRBV4-1 to TRBJ1-3; D not certain. Between the trimmed V and J ends, which lost 3 bases and 3 bases, there was a span of 9 bases. Germline CDR1 reads MGHRA; CDR2 reads YSYEKL. CDR3 length: 14 amino acids. For the CDR3, the DNA is TGCGCCAGCAGCCAGCTCGCTCTTGGAAACACCATATATTTT. Translating it yields CASSQLALGNTIYF.

The gene calls are TRBV7-9 and TRBJ1-6, with no clear D. The length of the CDR3 is 11 residues. Deletions cut 3 bases from V and 7 bases from J, with 1 base between. Germline V CDR1 and CDR2: SEHNR, FQNEAQ (reference sequence). CDR3: CASSFNSPLHF. CDR3 in DNA: TGTGCCAGCAGCTTCAATTCACCCCTCCACTTT.

V is TRBV28 and J is TRBJ1-5; D may be TRBD1 (5 bases). CDR3 length: 15 residues. From germline, CDR1 is MDHEN and CDR2 SYDVKM. Trimming left V 1 base short and J 0 bases short, with 7 bases between. The CDR3 reads CASSLLGDSNQPQHF. The CDR3, as DNA: TGTGCCAGCAGTTTATTGGGGGATAGCAATCAGCCCCAGCATTTT.

The chain carries TRBV14 and TRBJ2-1; D remains unclear. This CDR3 contains 12 residues. V was clipped by 5 bases and J by 4 bases, with 6 bases between them. CDR1 is SGHDN and CDR2 is FVKESK in the germline V gene. CDR3 sequence (DNA): TGTGCCAGCAGCTTAAATTACAATGAGCAGTTCTTC. Translation gives CASSLNYNEQFF.

V is TRBV5-1 and J is TRBJ1-4, with a possible D match to TRBD1 (6 bases). V lost 1 base and J lost 4, with 11 bases in between. The CDR3 covers 15 residues. Germline V lookup: CDR1 SGHRS, CDR2 YFSETQ. The CDR3 sequence is CASSLRGDLNEKLFF. DNA of the CDR3: TGCGCCAGCAGCTTGAGGGGGGACCTTAATGAAAAACTGTTTTTT.